The present T cell receptor beta chain was sequenced within a study of shared clonotypes between healthy human individuals. As defined, naive CD8 cells were CD45RO-negative and positively selected for CCR7, with terminally differentiated effector memory CD45RA+ cells excluded. The method was immunoSEQ multiplex PCR; TCRdb's version includes in-frame clones alone and lacks a portion of them. The sample contains around 2,000,000 clones, 85% to 95% of which appear only once. Germline CDR1 and CDR2: SNHLY and FYNNEI. CDR3 length: 14 amino acids. The trim removed 3 bases at V and 0 bases at J, leaving 2 bases unmatched.

The sequencing sample was made of naive CD8+ T cells from PBMCs. The chain has TRBV2 and TRBJ2-7; TRBD2 matches 7 bases. The source of this sequence is a man younger than 35 in good health. Some clones in this sample may be carry-over from other donors' samples. In DNA form, the CDR3 reads TGTGCCAGCAGTGACACTAGCGACTCCTACGAGCAGTACTTC. Protein product: CASSDTSDSYEQYF.